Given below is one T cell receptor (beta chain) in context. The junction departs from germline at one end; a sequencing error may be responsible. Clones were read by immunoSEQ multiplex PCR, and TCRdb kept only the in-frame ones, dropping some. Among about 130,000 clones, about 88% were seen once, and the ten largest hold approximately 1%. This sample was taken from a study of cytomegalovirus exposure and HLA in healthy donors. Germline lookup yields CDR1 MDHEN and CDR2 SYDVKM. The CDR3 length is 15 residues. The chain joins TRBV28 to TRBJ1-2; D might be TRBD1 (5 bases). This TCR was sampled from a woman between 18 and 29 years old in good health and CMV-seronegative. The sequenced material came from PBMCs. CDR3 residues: CASSLSGGNSYGYTF. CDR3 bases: TGCGCCAGCAGTTTATCGGGGGGGAACTCCTATGGCTACACCTTC.